Following are 17 T cell receptor beta chains from one sample sequenced in a study of OX40 agonist ivuxolimab in advanced cancers. The method was immunoSEQ multiplex PCR; TCRdb's version includes in-frame clones alone and lacks a portion of them. The sample includes about 48,000 clones, approximately 85% of them seen just once. This specimen consisted of CD4+ or CD8+ T cells sorted from blood, obtained in a trial of the OX40 agonist ivuxolimab. These receptors all stem from an adult with an advanced solid tumor such as melanoma, head and neck, liver or kidney cancer.

The chain couples TRBV7-9 to TRBJ1-1; D perhaps matches TRBD1 (6 bases). Germline V CDR1 and CDR2: SEHNR, FQNEAQ (reference sequence). The germline V and J ends were trimmed by 2 bases and 3 bases, with 10 bases remaining between them. CDR3 size: 14 residues. CDR3 protein: CASSLFSGDTEAFF. As DNA, the CDR3 is TGTGCCAGCAGCTTATTCTCAGGGGACACTGAAGCTTTCTTT.

This clone was seen only once. This chain uses TRBV7-3 with TRBJ1-1, with D possibly TRBD1 on 5 matching bases. Germline V gene data show CDR1 as SGHTA and CDR2 as FQGTGA. Trimming left V 5 bases short and J 1 base short, with 8 bases between. CDR3 size: 13 residues. Here the CDR3 reads CASSPTGNTEAFF. The CDR3 nucleotides are TGTGCCAGCAGCCCCACAGGGAACACTGAAGCTTTCTTT. Drawing the rest from reference TRBV7-3 and TRBJ1-1, the complete variable domain is GAGVSQTPSNKVTEKGKYVELRCDPISGHTALYWYRQSLGQGPEFLIYFQGTGAADDSGLPNDRFFAVRPEGSVSTLKIQRTERGDSAVYLCASSPTGNTEAFFGQGTRLTVV.

The chain recombines TRBV28 with TRBJ1-5; D perhaps matches TRBD1 (5 bases). V lost 7 bases and J 1 base, leaving 11 bases between the germline ends. The CDR3 is 14 residues long. The germline V gene has CDR1 MDHEN and CDR2 SYDVKM. The CDR3 spells CASTGTASNQPQHF. DNA for the CDR3: TGTGCCAGCACCGGGACTGCGAGCAATCAGCCCCAGCATTTT.

The rearrangement joins TRBV28 to TRBJ2-5, with TRBD1 identical over 9 bases. J lost 3 bases, V lost 6 bases, and 11 bases had no gene match. This CDR3 comprises 16 residues. From germline, CDR1 is MDHEN and CDR2 SYDVKM. The CDR3 is CASSLWGTGREETQYF. CDR3 nucleotide sequence: TGTGCCAGCAGCCTTTGGGGGACAGGGCGCGAAGAGACCCAGTACTTC. Variable domain in full (rest from reference TRBV28 and TRBJ2-5): DVKVTQSSRYLVKRTGEKVFLECVQDMDHENMFWYRQDPGLGLRLIYFSYDVKMKEKGDIPEGYSVSREKKERFSLILESASTNQTSMYLCASSLWGTGREETQYFGPGTRLLVL.

Note on this clone: In the same sample, other DNA sequences code for this CDR3. The V and J genes are TRBV7-9 and TRBJ1-4, with 7 bases lining up with TRBD1. CDR1 is SEHNR, CDR2 FQNEAQ, per germline (reference sequence). The CDR3 length is 14 residues. Trimming at V came to 2 bases and at J to 4 bases, leaving 1 base not matched to a gene. The CDR3 DNA reads as TGTGCCAGCAGCTTAAGACAGGGTAATGAAAAACTGTTTTTT. Its translation: CASSLRQGNEKLFF.

The chain joins TRBV5-1 to TRBJ1-4; possibly TRBD1 for D (5 bases). The CDR3 covers 12 residues. Germline CDR1 reads SGHRS; CDR2 reads YFSETQ. With 6 bases removed from V and 8 bases from J, the gap between germline ends came to 11 bases. This CDR3 is CASTLEGEKLFF. The CDR3 nucleotides are TGCGCCAGCACTTTGGAGGGGGAAAAACTGTTTTTT.

The chain combines TRBV6-5 with TRBJ1-1; D remains ambiguous. Germline values: CDR1 MNHEY, CDR2 SVGAGI. Trimming left V 4 bases short and J 4 bases short, with 13 bases between. The CDR3 is 14 residues long. DNA for the CDR3: TGTGCCAGCAGTTCCTACGTACGCGGCACTGAAGCTTTCTTT. It is translated as CASSSYVRGTEAFF.

A single count supports this clone. The CDR3 sequence: CASSLGQMNTEAFF. CDR3 coding DNA: TGTGCCAGTAGCCTGGGACAGATGAACACTGAAGCTTTCTTT. This chain uses TRBV19 with TRBJ1-1; TRBD1 matches at 7 bases. There are 14 residues in the CDR3. Germline assignment: CDR1 LNHDA and CDR2 SQIVND (reference sequence). V lost 6 bases to trimming and J lost 0 bases; unmatched junction nucleotides: 4. Full variable domain (rest looked up from reference TRBV19 and TRBJ1-1): DGGITQSPKYLFRKEGQNVTLSCEQNLNHDAMYWYRQDPGQGLRLIYYSQIVNDFQKGDIAEGYSVSREKKESFPLTVTSAQKNPTAFYLCASSLGQMNTEAFFGQGTRLTVV.

V is TRBV6-4 and J is TRBJ2-6; maybe TRBD2 (5 bases). Germline loops: CDR1 MRHNA, CDR2 SNTAGT. The CDR3 covers 14 residues. V dropped 4 bases and J dropped 12 bases, with 16 bases sitting between them. The CDR3 coding sequence is TGTGCCAGCAGTGCGGAGGCTGGTCCAAGCGTCCTGACTTTC. Translating it yields CASSAEAGPSVLTF.

V usage is TRBV5-1 and J usage is TRBJ2-5, with D possibly being TRBD2 (5 bases). CDR1 and CDR2 from the germline V gene are SGHRS and YFSETQ. The CDR3 length is 14 residues. V was trimmed by 0 bases and J by 5 bases, leaving 11 bases between them. CDR3 sequence: CASSLVGGGETQYF. CDR3 DNA sequence: TGCGCCAGCAGCTTGGTAGGAGGTGGGGAGACCCAGTACTTC. Complete variable domain (other parts from reference TRBV5-1 and TRBJ2-5): KAGVTQTPRYLIKTRGQQVTLSCSPISGHRSVSWYQQTPGQGLQFLFEYFSETQRNKGNFPGRFSGRQFSNSRSEMNVSTLELGDSALYLCASSLVGGGETQYFGPGTRLLVL.

The chain uses TRBV28 and TRBJ1-3; D is perhaps TRBD1 (6 bases). V lost 7 bases and J 5 bases, leaving 15 bases between the germline ends. The length of the CDR3 is 14 residues. The germline gives CDR1 MDHEN, CDR2 SYDVKM. In DNA, the CDR3 is TGTGCCAGCACGGATCGGACAGCCAGAAACACCATATATTTT. It translates to CASTDRTARNTIYF. Based on the CDR3 plus reference TRBV28 and TRBJ1-3, the full variable domain is DVKVTQSSRYLVKRTGEKVFLECVQDMDHENMFWYRQDPGLGLRLIYFSYDVKMKEKGDIPEGYSVSREKKERFSLILESASTNQTSMYLCASTDRTARNTIYFGEGSWLTVV.

The chain carries TRBV5-4 and TRBJ1-4; maybe TRBD1 (6 bases). Germline V gene sequence: CDR1 SGHNT, CDR2 YYREEE (reference sequence). This CDR3 is 14 amino acids long. The ends were cut back, 5 bases at V and 3 bases at J, with 11 bases in the middle. The CDR3 DNA reads TGTGCCAGCAGTAACAGGGTAGCTAATGAAAAACTGTTTTTT. This gives the protein CASSNRVANEKLFF.

The chain joins TRBV5-1 to TRBJ1-2; the D gene is possibly TRBD1 (6 bases). V shed 1 base and J shed 3 bases, with 16 bases lying between them. This CDR3 is built from 16 residues. Germline CDR1 reads SGHRS; CDR2 reads YFSETQ. The CDR3 here is CASSLSLGRGDYGYTF. The CDR3 DNA is TGCGCCAGCAGCTTGTCCCTCGGCAGGGGCGACTATGGCTACACCTTC.

This chain joins TRBV6-6 and TRBJ2-1, with D perhaps TRBD1 or TRBD2 (5 bases each). CDR3 length equals 13 residues. V lost 6 bases and J lost 5, with 11 bases in between. Germline CDR1 MNHNY, CDR2 SVGAGI (reference sequence). The CDR3 DNA sequence: TGTGCCAGCAGGTGGGACGACAACAATGAGCAGTTCTTC. As protein: CASRWDDNNEQFF.

The rearrangement uses TRBV18 and TRBJ2-4, with 11 bases lining up with TRBD2. CDR1 is KGHSH and CDR2 is LQKENI in the germline V gene. Unmatched junction bases numbered 6, after V lost 3 bases and J lost 5 bases. This CDR3 comprises 16 residues. The CDR3 spells CASSPPGLADQNIQYF. The CDR3 DNA is TGTGCCAGCTCACCTCCGGGACTAGCGGACCAAAACATTCAGTACTTC.

The chain couples TRBV18 to TRBJ1-4, with D uncertain. The CDR3 contains 15 residues. Trimming pared 4 bases from V and 1 base from J, leaving 10 bases between. CDR1 and CDR2 (germline): KGHSH, LQKENI. CDR3 sequence: CASSRAPQTNEKLFF. CDR3 bases: TGTGCCAGCTCACGCGCCCCCCAAACTAATGAAAAACTGTTTTTT.

V is TRBV28 and J is TRBJ1-1; the D gene is possibly TRBD1 (5 bases). The CDR3 totals 16 residues. Deletions cut 7 bases from V and 0 bases from J, with 18 bases between. The germline CDR1 and CDR2 sequences are MDHEN and SYDVKM. The CDR3 is CASTKGWGRVNTEAFF. Written as DNA, the CDR3 is TGTGCCAGCACAAAAGGCTGGGGCAGAGTGAACACTGAAGCTTTCTTT.